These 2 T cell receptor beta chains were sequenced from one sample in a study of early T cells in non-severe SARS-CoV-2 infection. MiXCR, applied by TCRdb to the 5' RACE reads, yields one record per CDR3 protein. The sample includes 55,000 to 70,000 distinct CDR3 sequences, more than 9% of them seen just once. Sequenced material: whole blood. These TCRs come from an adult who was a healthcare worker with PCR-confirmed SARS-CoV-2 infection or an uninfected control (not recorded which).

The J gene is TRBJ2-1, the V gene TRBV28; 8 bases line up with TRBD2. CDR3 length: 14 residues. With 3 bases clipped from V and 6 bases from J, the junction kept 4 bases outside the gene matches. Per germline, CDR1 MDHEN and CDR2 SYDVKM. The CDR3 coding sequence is TGTGCCAGCAGTTTGGGACTAGGAGGCAATGAGCAGTTCTTC. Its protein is CASSLGLGGNEQFF.

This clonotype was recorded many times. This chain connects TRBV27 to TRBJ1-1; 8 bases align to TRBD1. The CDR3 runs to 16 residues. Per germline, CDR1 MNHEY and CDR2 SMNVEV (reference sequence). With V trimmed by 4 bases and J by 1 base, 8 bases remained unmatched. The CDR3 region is CASSSTGTGQNTEAFF. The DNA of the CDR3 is TGTGCCAGCAGTTCCACCGGGACAGGTCAGAACACTGAAGCTTTCTTT.